The present T cell receptor (beta chain) was sequenced within a study of T cells expressing NK-cell markers. General study points: Leadership of the CD3+CD56-NKG2C+ fraction also belonged to these clonotypes in four donors.

TCRdb processed the 5' RACE reads again and assigns one entry to each CDR3 protein, with no DNA. The record lists approximately 420,000 distinct CDR3 sequences, of which the ten most abundant hold roughly 10%. With respect to this clonotype: Its target is not known.

In germline, CDR1 is MNHEY, CDR2 SVGAGI. The CDR3 is 16 residues long. V gene TRBV6-5 combines with J gene TRBJ1-5. This clonotype was sampled from a woman aged 45-60 years in good health. Sequencing was performed on blood T cells: a sorted CD56 or NKG2C T cell subset, CD4+ or CD8+ T cells, or bulk PBMC T cells (not recorded which). The CDR3 spells CASSSIPNSYNQPQHF.